Listed below are T cell receptor beta chains from one sample, sequenced in a study of blood T cells in healthy people across ages. TCRdb analysed the 5' RACE reads with MiXCR anew, one entry per CDR3 protein. This sample has about 730,000 distinct CDR3 sequences, with roughly two fifths found just once. The specimen was blood. These receptors originate from a woman aged 55-69 years in good health. Each CDR3 is given with its conserved first and last residue. Fields, in order: V gene, D gene, J gene, clone size, CDR3 protein, CDR3 DNA. D genes are given only for firm matches. Clone size appears in some rows only: once, few, many, or a class for an expanded clone.

v_gene: TRBV20-1; d_gene: .; j_gene: TRBJ2-1; abundance: .; CDR3aa: CSARGGGGGRSYNEQFF; CDR3nt: TGCAGTGCTAGGGGGGGCGGAGGGGGCCGCTCCTACAATGAGCAGTTCTTC
v_gene: TRBV3-1; d_gene: TRBD1; j_gene: TRBJ2-7; abundance: .; CDR3aa: CAGSQEGQVYEQYF; CDR3nt: TGTGCCGGCAGCCAAGAGGGACAGGTCTACGAGCAGTACTTT
v_gene: TRBV28; d_gene: TRBD2; j_gene: TRBJ2-1; abundance: .; CDR3aa: CASRKSPGRVNEQFF; CDR3nt: TGTGCCAGCAGAAAATCCCCCGGGAGGGTCAATGAGCAGTTCTTC
v_gene: TRBV7-2; d_gene: .; j_gene: TRBJ2-3; abundance: few; CDR3aa: CASSFRPREADTQYF; CDR3nt: TGTGCCAGCAGCTTTCGCCCCAGGGAAGCAGATACGCAGTATTTT
v_gene: TRBV21-1; d_gene: .; j_gene: TRBJ2-7; abundance: .; CDR3aa: CASRGLPSYEQYF; CDR3nt: TGTGCCAGCAGGGGGCTCCCATCCTACGAGCAGTACTTC
v_gene: TRBV20-1; d_gene: TRBD2; j_gene: TRBJ2-5; abundance: few; CDR3aa: CSARGTSGGDEQYF; CDR3nt: TGCAGTGCTAGAGGAACTAGCGGGGGGGATGAGCAGTACTTC
v_gene: TRBV7-2; d_gene: .; j_gene: TRBJ2-1; abundance: .; CDR3aa: CASSLGLSPYNEQFF; CDR3nt: TGTGCCAGCAGCTTAGGATTAAGTCCCTACAATGAGCAGTTCTTC
v_gene: TRBV6-2/TRBV6-3; d_gene: .; j_gene: TRBJ2-5; abundance: .; CDR3aa: CATSGGLRGTQYF; CDR3nt: TGTGCCACCTCAGGGGGGCTGAGAGGGACCCAGTACTTC
v_gene: TRBV28; d_gene: TRBD2; j_gene: TRBJ2-3; abundance: .; CDR3aa: CASSLTVSGTSRTDTQYF; CDR3nt: TGTGCCAGCAGTTTGACTGTTAGCGGGACCTCTCGCACAGATACGCAGTATTTT
v_gene: TRBV3-1; d_gene: .; j_gene: TRBJ2-5; abundance: few; CDR3aa: CASSHPPGAGKETQYF; CDR3nt: TGTGCCAGCAGCCACCCCCCGGGGGCAGGGAAAGAGACCCAGTACTTC
v_gene: TRBV6-5; d_gene: .; j_gene: TRBJ1-1; abundance: .; CDR3aa: CASKKSGNTEAFF; CDR3nt: TGTGCCAGCAAAAAGTCGGGGAACACTGAAGCTTTCTTT
v_gene: TRBV20-1; d_gene: TRBD1; j_gene: TRBJ2-7; abundance: few; CDR3aa: CSASSPGQGHSYEQYF; CDR3nt: TGCAGTGCTAGTAGTCCGGGACAGGGGCACTCCTACGAGCAGTACTTC
v_gene: TRBV20-1; d_gene: .; j_gene: TRBJ2-1; abundance: few; CDR3aa: CSARGTPNNEQFF; CDR3nt: TGCAGTGCTAGAGGGACTCCCAACAATGAGCAGTTCTTC
v_gene: TRBV20-1; d_gene: .; j_gene: TRBJ2-7; abundance: .; CDR3aa: CSGLTTKSSYEQYF; CDR3nt: TGCAGTGGCCTGACAACCAAGAGCTCCTACGAGCAGTACTTC
v_gene: TRBV7-2; d_gene: TRBD2; j_gene: TRBJ2-1; abundance: .; CDR3aa: CASSPKREPYNEQFF; CDR3nt: TGTGCCAGCAGCCCTAAGCGGGAGCCCTACAATGAGCAGTTCTTC
v_gene: TRBV20-1; d_gene: .; j_gene: TRBJ1-2; abundance: few; CDR3aa: CSARDLSSYGYTF; CDR3nt: TGCAGTGCTAGAGATCTCTCGAGCTATGGCTACACCTTC
v_gene: TRBV5-1; d_gene: .; j_gene: TRBJ2-6; abundance: .; CDR3aa: CASTESSGANVLTF; CDR3nt: TGCGCCAGCACCGAGAGTTCCGGGGCCAACGTCCTGACTTTC
v_gene: TRBV10-3; d_gene: .; j_gene: TRBJ2-1; abundance: .; CDR3aa: CAISESRQNEQFF; CDR3nt: TGTGCCATCAGTGAGTCTCGACAGAATGAGCAGTTCTTC
v_gene: TRBV9; d_gene: TRBD1; j_gene: TRBJ2-5; abundance: .; CDR3aa: CASSVATGGFGFYQETQYF; CDR3nt: TGTGCCAGCAGCGTAGCCACAGGGGGATTCGGTTTTTACCAAGAGACCCAGTACTTC
v_gene: TRBV7-9; d_gene: .; j_gene: TRBJ2-3; abundance: .; CDR3aa: CASTRGVWDTQYF; CDR3nt: TGTGCCAGCACCAGGGGAGTTTGGGATACGCAGTATTTT
v_gene: TRBV29-1; d_gene: TRBD2; j_gene: TRBJ2-1; abundance: few; CDR3aa: CSVRLAGGHEQFF; CDR3nt: TGCAGCGTTAGACTAGCGGGGGGTCATGAGCAGTTCTTC
v_gene: TRBV9; d_gene: .; j_gene: TRBJ2-7; abundance: few; CDR3aa: CASSVGRGGGSYEQYF; CDR3nt: TGTGCCAGCAGCGTAGGAAGAGGGGGAGGGTCCTACGAGCAGTACTTC
v_gene: TRBV4-2; d_gene: TRBD2; j_gene: TRBJ2-3; abundance: few; CDR3aa: CASSQGLAGVVTQYF; CDR3nt: TGTGCCAGCAGCCAAGGACTAGCGGGAGTGGTTACGCAGTATTTT